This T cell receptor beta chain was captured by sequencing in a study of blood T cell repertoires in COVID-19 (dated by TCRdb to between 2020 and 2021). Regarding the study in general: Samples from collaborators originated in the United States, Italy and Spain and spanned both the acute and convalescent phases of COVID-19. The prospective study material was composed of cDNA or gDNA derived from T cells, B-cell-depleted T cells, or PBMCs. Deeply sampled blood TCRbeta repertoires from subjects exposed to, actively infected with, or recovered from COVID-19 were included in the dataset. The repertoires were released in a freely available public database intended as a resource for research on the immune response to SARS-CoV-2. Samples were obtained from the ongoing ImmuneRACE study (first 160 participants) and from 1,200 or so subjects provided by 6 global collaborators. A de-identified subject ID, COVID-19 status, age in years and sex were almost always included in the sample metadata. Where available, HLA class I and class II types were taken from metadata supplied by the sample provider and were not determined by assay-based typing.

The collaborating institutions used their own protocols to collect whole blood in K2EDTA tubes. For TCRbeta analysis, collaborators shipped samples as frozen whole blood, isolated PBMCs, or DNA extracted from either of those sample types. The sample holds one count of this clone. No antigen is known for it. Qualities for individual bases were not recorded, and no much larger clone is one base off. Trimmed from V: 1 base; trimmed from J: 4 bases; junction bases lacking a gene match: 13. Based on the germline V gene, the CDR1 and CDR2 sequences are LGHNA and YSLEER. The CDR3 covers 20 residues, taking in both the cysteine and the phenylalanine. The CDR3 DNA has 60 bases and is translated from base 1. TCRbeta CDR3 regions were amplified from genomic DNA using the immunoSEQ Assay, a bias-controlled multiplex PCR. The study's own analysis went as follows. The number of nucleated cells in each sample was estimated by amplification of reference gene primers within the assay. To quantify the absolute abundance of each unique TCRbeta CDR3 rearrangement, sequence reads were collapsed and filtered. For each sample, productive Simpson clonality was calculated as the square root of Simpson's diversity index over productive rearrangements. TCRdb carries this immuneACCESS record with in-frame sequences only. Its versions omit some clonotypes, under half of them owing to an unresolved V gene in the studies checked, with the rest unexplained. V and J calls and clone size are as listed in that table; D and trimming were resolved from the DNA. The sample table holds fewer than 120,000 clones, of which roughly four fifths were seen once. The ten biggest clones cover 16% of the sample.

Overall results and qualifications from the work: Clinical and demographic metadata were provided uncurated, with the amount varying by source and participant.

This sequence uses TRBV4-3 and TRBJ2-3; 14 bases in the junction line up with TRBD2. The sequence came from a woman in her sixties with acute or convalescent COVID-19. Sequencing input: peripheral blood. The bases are TGCGCCAGCAGCCAAGCCGGACTAGCGGGGGGATACGGTGGGTCAGATACGCAGTATTTT. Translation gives CASSQAGLAGGYGGSDTQYF.